This T cell receptor beta chain derives from a study of blood T cell repertoires in COVID-19. For the study at large: COVID-19 samples collected from the United States, Italy and Spain covered acute and convalescent phases. Sample material is recorded as cDNA or gDNA derived from T cells, B-cell-depleted T cells, or PBMCs.

Per the original data handling: By means of reference gene primer amplification, nucleated cell counts were estimated. TCRdb's copy holds only in-frame clones and misses some; the assay was immunoSEQ multiplex PCR. Clonal size and the V and J genes are those of that table, whereas D and trimming came from the DNA. The sample lists roughly 150,000 clones; about nine tenths were seen once. Germline V gene lookup returns CDR1 GTSNPN and CDR2 SVGIG (reference sequence). The CDR3 sequence is 14 residues long. The V and J ends lost 3 bases and 2 bases respectively, with 10 bases between them. The chain recombines TRBV30 with TRBJ1-4, with D maybe TRBD1 (6 bases). The clonotype originates from a woman between 65 and 79 years old with acute or convalescent COVID-19. Specimen: peripheral blood. The CDR3 DNA follows: TGTGCCTGGAGCAGGGGAAGCACTAATGAAAAACTGTTTTTT. Protein sequence: CAWSRGSTNEKLFF.